A single sample is the source of the 7 T cell receptor beta chains below, sequenced in a study of shared clonotypes between healthy human individuals. Sequencing used immunoSEQ multiplex PCR; TCRdb keeps in-frame clones, though not all of them. The sample yields some 2.4 million clones, approximately 94% seen once. The sample consisted of naive CD4+ T cells from PBMCs. Subset of the sample: CD45RA+ positively selected. The source of these receptors is a man between 18 and 29 years old in good health. Some clones in this sample may be carry-over from other donors' samples.

The chain links TRBV27 to TRBJ2-5, with D perhaps matching TRBD2 (6 bases). In germline, CDR1 is MNHEY, CDR2 SMNVEV (reference sequence). V was trimmed by 3 bases and J by 7 bases, leaving 21 bases between them. The CDR3 is 16 amino acids. CDR3 in DNA: TGTGCCAGCAGTTTTGACCGGCGGGACTTTAAATGGACCCAGTACTTC. It yields the protein CASSFDRRDFKWTQYF.

About this clone: Different DNA sequences within this sample yield the same CDR3. The chain carries TRBV4-1 and TRBJ2-7; 10 bases align to TRBD1. The germline CDR1 and CDR2 sequences are MGHRA and YSYEKL. V gave up 4 bases and J gave up 4 bases; unmatched junction bases: 7. CDR3 length equals 15 residues. DNA for the CDR3: TGCGCCAGCAGCCCGAGGACAGGGGGGGGTTACGAGCAGTACTTC. Its protein product is CASSPRTGGGYEQYF.

The V call is TRBV7-3, the J call TRBJ2-7; 7 bases match TRBD2. Germline CDR1 and CDR2: SGHTA and FQGTGA. This CDR3 has 15 residues. Germline trimming cut 5 bases from V and 0 bases from J; bases unmatched to any gene: 7. The CDR3 spells CASSPGRGGSYEQYF. DNA of the CDR3: TGTGCCAGCAGCCCTGGGCGCGGGGGCTCCTACGAGCAGTACTTC.

The V gene is TRBV4-1, the J gene TRBJ1-2; D possibly corresponds to TRBD1 (5 bases). The germline V and J ends were trimmed by 1 base and 7 bases, with 16 bases remaining between them. The CDR3 has 15 residues. The germline gives CDR1 MGHRA, CDR2 YSYEKL. CDR3 protein: CASSQGTARGGGYTF. DNA of the CDR3: TGCGCCAGCAGCCAAGGGACGGCCCGGGGCGGTGGCTACACCTTC.

The chain is built from TRBV2 and TRBJ2-7; TRBD2 agrees at 8 bases. This CDR3 has 13 residues. V lost 5 bases, J lost 7 bases, and 7 bases stayed unmatched. In germline, CDR1 is SNHLY, CDR2 FYNNEI. This CDR3 is CASSRGLAWEQYF. CDR3 in DNA: TGTGCCAGCAGTCGCGGACTAGCTTGGGAGCAGTACTTC.

Turning to this clone: The sample holds other DNA sequences that translate to the same CDR3. This chain links TRBV6-5 with TRBJ2-3, with D possibly being TRBD1 (5 bases). This CDR3 comprises 14 residues. Trimming cost V 0 bases and J 3 bases, with 7 bases left between them. Germline V gives CDR1 MNHEY, CDR2 SVGAGI. CDR3 region: CASSYSQGTDTQYF. The CDR3 nucleotides are TGTGCCAGCAGTTACTCCCAGGGAACAGATACGCAGTATTTT.

This chain connects TRBV28 to TRBJ1-2; 8 nucleotides line up with TRBD1. Germline CDR1 is MDHEN and CDR2 is SYDVKM. This CDR3 has 12 amino acids. V lost 10 bases to trimming and J lost 6 bases; unmatched junction nucleotides: 7. The CDR3 sequence is CATATGGNGYTF. The CDR3 DNA reads TGTGCCACCGCTACAGGGGGAAATGGCTACACCTTC.